This T cell receptor (beta chain) comes out of a study of neoadjuvant anti-PD-1 for oral cavity cancer. Background on the study: Non-progressing patients received a fourth nivolumab dose near day 43, then surgery on days 50-56.

PBMC libraries mostly used about 490 ng of input genomic DNA, with six replicates per sample. The repertoire was sequenced with immunoSEQ multiplex PCR; TCRdb's copy has only in-frame clones and lacks some. This sample has about 16,000 clones, with roughly 69% found just once. Patients were newly diagnosed with stage II-IVA oral cavity squamous cell carcinoma without prior systemic or radiation treatment. Patients had HPV-negative, locally advanced oral cavity squamous cell carcinoma. V gave up 7 bases and J gave up 2 bases, with 17 bases separating them. From germline, CDR1 is SEHNR and CDR2 FQNEAQ (reference sequence). This CDR3 has 16 amino acids. This clone has a handful of counts.

Specimen: PBMCs, collected before nivolumab (anti-PD-1) treatment. The TCR comes from a person between 40 and 79 years old with oral cavity squamous cell carcinoma. J is TRBJ2-2 and V is TRBV7-9; TRBD1 or TRBD2 may be the D gene (6 bases each). This chain's CDR3 is CASIMGGSPNTGELFF. The CDR3 DNA reads TGTGCCAGCATAATGGGGGGCAGCCCCAACACCGGGGAGCTGTTTTTT.